What follows are 14 T cell receptor beta chains derived from one specimen sequenced in a study of T cell changes during pregnancy in multiple sclerosis. Profiling relied on immunoSEQ multiplex PCR, and the TCRdb table lists in-frame clones only, not all of them. The data hold approximately 23,000 clones, with 75% to 90% observed a single time. The source was CD8+ T cells from peripheral blood mononuclear cells, collected in the first trimester of pregnancy. The receptors stem from a female donor with multiple sclerosis, enrolled in a pregnancy study.

The CDR3 here is CASSFLSEINYGYTF. CDR3 in DNA: TGTGCCAGCAGTTTTTTGAGCGAAATTAACTATGGCTACACCTTC. The chain is built from TRBV28 and TRBJ1-2, with D hard to call. From germline, CDR1 is MDHEN and CDR2 SYDVKM. V lost 3 bases, J lost 1 base, and 12 bases lay in between. This CDR3 region has 15 residues.

The V call is TRBV4-1, the J call TRBJ2-2; D is unresolved. In germline, CDR1 is MGHRA, CDR2 YSYEKL. Deletions cut 0 bases from V and 0 bases from J, with 8 bases between. This CDR3 is 16 amino acids long. CDR3 loop: CASSQDSGANTGELFF. CDR3 nucleotides: TGCGCCAGCAGCCAAGATTCCGGAGCGAACACCGGGGAGCTGTTTTTT.

This sequence joins TRBV7-9 and TRBJ2-1, with TRBD2 identical over 8 bases. Germline lookup yields CDR1 SEHNR and CDR2 FQNEAQ (reference sequence). There are 16 residues in the CDR3. The J segment lost 1 base and the V segment lost 5 bases, leaving 7 bases of the junction unmatched. Here the CDR3 DNA reads TGTGCCAGCAGCGGAGGCGGGAGGTTATCCTACAATGAGCAGTTCTTC. Protein sequence: CASSGGGRLSYNEQFF.

V usage is TRBV9 and J usage is TRBJ2-7; TRBD2 matches 7 bases. The germline V gene has CDR1 SGDLS and CDR2 YYNGEE. V trimming: 2 bases; J trimming: 2 bases; junction bases outside the gene matches: 4. This CDR3 has 14 residues. For the CDR3, the DNA is TGTGCCAGCAGCGTTGGCGGGAGTACCTACGAGCAGTACTTC. This sequence encodes CASSVGGSTYEQYF.

The V call is TRBV6-9, the J call TRBJ2-5; 8 nucleotides line up with TRBD2. V gave up 2 bases and J gave up 5 bases; unmatched junction bases: 10. The CDR3 has 16 residues. The germline CDR1 and CDR2 sequences are MNHGY and SVAAGI. The CDR3 spells CASSYIAGPPRETQYF. In DNA, the CDR3 is TGTGCCAGCAGTTATATAGCGGGGCCCCCCCGGGAGACCCAGTACTTC.

V is TRBV5-1 and J is TRBJ1-5; a possible D gene is TRBD1 (5 bases). The CDR3 covers 15 residues. Germline values: CDR1 SGHRS, CDR2 YFSETQ. Deletions cut 1 base from V and 7 bases from J, with 15 bases between. The DNA of the CDR3 is TGCGCCAGCAGCTTGACGGGGGGTGTGGGCCAGCCCCAGCATTTT. Translation: CASSLTGGVGQPQHF.

This clone turned up a few times. The genes are TRBV27 and TRBJ2-7; 7 positions match TRBD1. V trimming: 4 bases; J trimming: 2 bases; junction bases outside the gene matches: 5. The CDR3 is made up of 14 amino acids. Per the germline V gene, CDR1 is MNHEY and CDR2 is SMNVEV (reference sequence). DNA for the CDR3: TGTGCCAGCAGTTCCCGGGACAGAACCTACGAGCAGTACTTC. This codes for CASSSRDRTYEQYF.

CDR3 residues: CASNFGGTSIHEQFF. The CDR3 DNA reads TGTGCCAGCAACTTTGGGGGGACTAGCATCCATGAGCAGTTCTTC. This sequence joins TRBV7-9 and TRBJ2-1; 9 nucleotides agree with TRBD2. The J segment lost 8 bases and the V segment lost 7 bases, leaving 12 bases of the junction unmatched. Germline assignment: CDR1 SEHNR and CDR2 FQNEAQ (reference sequence). This CDR3 is built from 15 residues.

The chain links TRBV6-1 to TRBJ2-3; 10 bases align to TRBD2. The germline CDR1 and CDR2 sequences are MNHNS and SASEGT. V gave up 0 bases and J gave up 4 bases; unmatched junction bases: 1. This CDR3 is built from 15 residues. CDR3 in amino acids: CASSEAAGGPDTQYF. The CDR3, as DNA: TGTGCCAGCAGTGAAGCAGCGGGAGGGCCAGATACGCAGTATTTT.

The chain couples TRBV7-3 to TRBJ2-1, with D maybe TRBD2 (6 bases). Trimming took off 1 base at V and 4 bases at J, with 14 bases between the two ends. Germline V gene sequence: CDR1 SGHTA, CDR2 FQGTGA. This CDR3 is built from 16 residues. The CDR3 DNA is TGTGCCAGCAGCTTAATGGTGATGGGAGGATACAATGAGCAGTTCTTC. Translating gives CASSLMVMGGYNEQFF.

The chain joins TRBV7-3 to TRBJ2-7; D unresolved. V lost 5 bases and J 1 base, leaving 3 bases between the germline ends. The CDR3 runs 11 residues. The germline V gene has CDR1 SGHTA and CDR2 FQGTGA. CDR3 DNA: TGTGCCAGCAGCCCTTCCTACGAGCAGTACTTC. It specifies CASSPSYEQYF. The complete variable domain, with remaining parts taken from reference TRBV7-3 and TRBJ2-7, reads GAGVSQTPSNKVTEKGKYVELRCDPISGHTALYWYRQSLGQGPEFLIYFQGTGAADDSGLPNDRFFAVRPEGSVSTLKIQRTERGDSAVYLCASSPSYEQYFGPGTRLTVT.

This clone was observed once. At one of its ends the junction is not consistent with the germline gene, which may arise from a read error. This sample also contains other DNA sequences that code for the same CDR3. V usage is TRBV7-7 and J usage is TRBJ2-7; 8 bases fit TRBD2. Per the germline V gene, CDR1 is SSHAT and CDR2 is FNYEAQ (reference sequence). The CDR3 has 13 residues. In DNA form, the CDR3 reads TGTGCTAGCAGCCCAGGCGGGGGGCGCGAGCAGTACTTC. The encoded protein is CASSPGGGREQYF.

This chain links TRBV5-1 with TRBJ1-1, with 7 bases matching TRBD1. This CDR3 region has 13 residues. CDR1 and CDR2 (germline): SGHRS, YFSETQ. V was clipped by 0 bases and J by 6 bases; unmatched bases: 2. The CDR3 protein is CASSLVQGAEAFF. In nucleotides, the CDR3 is TGCGCCAGCAGCTTGGTTCAGGGGGCTGAAGCTTTCTTT. Drawing the rest from reference TRBV5-1 and TRBJ1-1, the complete variable domain is KAGVTQTPRYLIKTRGQQVTLSCSPISGHRSVSWYQQTPGQGLQFLFEYFSETQRNKGNFPGRFSGRQFSNSRSEMNVSTLELGDSALYLCASSLVQGAEAFFGQGTRLTVV.

The chain links TRBV27 to TRBJ2-4; D unclear. There are 16 residues in the CDR3. The germline gives CDR1 MNHEY, CDR2 SMNVEV (reference sequence). With 0 bases removed from V and 0 bases from J, the gap between germline ends came to 9 bases. CDR3 sequence: CASSLSIPLAKNIQYF. The CDR3 DNA reads as TGTGCCAGCAGTTTATCAATCCCTCTAGCCAAAAACATTCAGTACTTC.